Shown below are 16 T cell receptor beta chains from a single sample sequenced in a study of T cell responses to AZD1222 COVID-19 vaccine. Sequencing was performed with immunoSEQ multiplex PCR; in TCRdb, only in-frame clones are kept and a portion is missing. The sample has about 150,000 clones, around 90% seen once. Sequenced material: peripheral blood, taken on day 0 of AZD1222 vaccination. These receptors all stem from an adult in good health.

The gene calls are TRBV20-1 and TRBJ1-5; 7 nucleotides align to TRBD1. Looked up from germline, CDR1 is DFQATT and CDR2 is SNEGSKA (reference sequence). Trimming at V came to 3 bases and at J to 2 bases, leaving 7 bases not matched to a gene. This CDR3 comprises 15 residues. The DNA of the CDR3 is TGCAGTGCTAGTCAGCCCGACAGGGGCAATCAGCCCCAGCATTTT. It is translated as CSASQPDRGNQPQHF.

The chain links TRBV7-9 to TRBJ1-1, with D hard to call. The CDR3 is made up of 18 amino acids. The V end was cut by 1 base, the J end by 0 bases, with 18 bases between. Germline CDR1 reads SEHNR; CDR2 reads FQNEAQ (reference sequence). The CDR3 loop reads CASSLGPDGISMNTEAFF. Written as DNA, the CDR3 is TGTGCCAGCAGCTTAGGTCCCGACGGCATCTCTATGAACACTGAAGCTTTCTTT.

The chain recombines TRBV2 with TRBJ2-5; D not resolved. The germline V gene has CDR1 SNHLY and CDR2 FYNNEI. This CDR3 comprises 12 residues. Trimming removed 8 bases at V and 7 bases at J, with 14 bases between. CDR3 DNA: TGTGCCAGCGCCCAGTTTTTTGGGACCCAGTACTTC. Residues: CASAQFFGTQYF.

The rearrangement links TRBV15 to TRBJ2-3; 8 positions match TRBD1. V gave up 0 bases and J gave up 3 bases; unmatched junction bases: 2. This CDR3 has 15 residues. CDR1 LNHNV and CDR2 YYDKDF come from the germline V gene (reference sequence). CDR3 nucleotides: TGTGCCACCAGCAGAGAACACAGGGGGACAGATACGCAGTATTTT. Its protein is CATSREHRGTDTQYF.

The rearrangement links TRBV7-2 to TRBJ2-1; 13 nucleotides match TRBD2. V lost 5 bases and J lost 7; bases outside the gene matches: 8. Per germline, CDR1 SGHTA and CDR2 FQGNSA. The CDR3 loop spans 16 amino acids. CDR3 amino acids: CASSITSGRDRNEQFF. DNA of the CDR3: TGTGCCAGCAGCATTACTAGCGGGAGGGATCGGAATGAGCAGTTCTTC.

This chain connects TRBV25-1 to TRBJ2-7, with D possibly TRBD1 on 5 matching bases. Germline CDR1 is MGHDK and CDR2 is SYGVNS. CDR3 size: 15 residues. V was cut by 4 bases and J by 5 bases, with 18 bases left in between. This chain's CDR3 is CASSGRQDIIDEQYF. CDR3 coding DNA: TGTGCCAGCAGTGGAAGGCAGGACATTATCGACGAGCAGTACTTC.

The V gene is TRBV4-2, the J gene TRBJ1-1; tentatively, D is TRBD1 (6 bases). V lost 2 bases and J lost 6, with 7 bases in between. This CDR3 is 12 amino acids long. The germline V gene encodes CDR1 LGHNA and CDR2 YNFKEQ. The CDR3 sequence: CASSQRQAEAFF. CDR3 sequence (DNA): TGTGCCAGCAGCCAAAGACAGGCTGAAGCTTTCTTT.

V usage is TRBV4-3 and J usage is TRBJ1-1; unclear D gene. The germline CDR1 and CDR2 sequences are LGHNA and YSLEER. The length of the CDR3 is 13 residues. Between the trimmed V and J ends, which lost 2 bases and 2 bases, there was a span of 6 bases. The CDR3 region is CASSQILNTEAFF. Written as DNA, the CDR3 is TGCGCCAGCAGCCAAATTCTAAACACTGAAGCTTTCTTT.

This clone was seen a single time. The chain joins TRBV7-8 to TRBJ2-1, with 14 bases aligning to TRBD2. This CDR3 has 14 amino acids. The germline CDR1 and CDR2 sequences are SGHVS and FQNEAQ. The junction had 3 bases not matched to a gene; V was cut back by 5 bases and J by 9 bases. CDR3 DNA sequence: TGTGCCAGCAGCCGCGGGACTAGCGGGAGTGAGCAGTTCTTC. Its translation is CASSRGTSGSEQFF.

The chain links TRBV2 to TRBJ2-7, with D perhaps TRBD2 (5 bases). The V and J ends lost 7 bases and 3 bases respectively, with 16 bases between them. The CDR3 totals 14 residues. In germline, CDR1 is SNHLY, CDR2 FYNNEI. The CDR3 sequence is CASTPTTTYYEQYF. DNA for the CDR3: TGTGCCAGCACCCCGACTACCACCTACTACGAGCAGTACTTC.

The chain is built from TRBV19 and TRBJ1-1, with a tentative D call TRBD1 (5 bases). V was clipped by 2 bases and J by 7 bases, with 11 bases between them. The germline gives CDR1 LNHDA, CDR2 SQIVND (reference sequence). This CDR3 has 13 residues. The CDR3 region is CASSILGQGEAFF. The CDR3 coding sequence is TGTGCCAGTAGTATACTTGGGCAGGGTGAAGCTTTCTTT.

This chain connects TRBV19 to TRBJ2-7; TRBD1 aligns across 10 bases. The CDR3 contains 13 residues. With V trimmed by 9 bases and J by 2 bases, 4 bases remained unmatched. CDR1 is LNHDA and CDR2 is SQIVND in the germline V gene (reference sequence). This CDR3 reads CASSGTGAYEQYF. The CDR3 DNA is TGTGCCAGCTCCGGGACAGGGGCCTACGAGCAGTACTTC.

The CDR3 is CASSLDAGTGGGETQYF. The DNA for the CDR3 is TGTGCCAGCAGTCTAGATGCCGGGACAGGGGGCGGTGAGACCCAGTACTTC. The chain uses TRBV28 and TRBJ2-5, with 12 bases fitting TRBD1. This CDR3 contains 17 residues. The V segment lost 5 bases and the J segment 5 bases; nucleotides outside the gene matches: 12. Germline values: CDR1 MDHEN, CDR2 SYDVKM. Full variable domain (rest looked up from reference TRBV28 and TRBJ2-5): DVKVTQSSRYLVKRTGEKVFLECVQDMDHENMFWYRQDPGLGLRLIYFSYDVKMKEKGDIPEGYSVSREKKERFSLILESASTNQTSMYLCASSLDAGTGGGETQYFGPGTRLLVL.

The rearrangement uses TRBV7-3 and TRBJ2-5; 11 nucleotides align to TRBD2. The CDR3 covers 16 residues. CDR1 and CDR2 from the germline V gene are SGHTA and FQGTGA. V trimming: 4 bases; J trimming: 1 base; junction bases outside the gene matches: 5. The CDR3: CASSSGLAGPQETQYF. The CDR3 DNA reads TGTGCCAGCAGCTCTGGACTAGCGGGCCCCCAAGAGACCCAGTACTTC.

The chain uses TRBV18 and TRBJ1-1, with TRBD1 identical over 10 bases. Per the germline V gene, CDR1 is KGHSH and CDR2 is LQKENI. Trimming removed 3 bases from V and 3 bases from J; junction bases left unmatched: 1. The CDR3 sequence is 14 residues long. The CDR3 nucleotides are TGTGCCAGCTCACCCGGGACAGGGGACACTGAAGCTTTCTTT. This sequence encodes CASSPGTGDTEAFF.

This clone was counted a single time. The chain recombines TRBV28 with TRBJ2-7; 9 bases match TRBD1. This CDR3 has 15 residues. In germline, CDR1 is MDHEN, CDR2 SYDVKM. Trimming at V came to 8 bases and at J to 1 base, leaving 9 bases not matched to a gene. CDR3 bases: TGTGCCAGCTCGACAGGGGGGGTCTTTTCCTACGAGCAGTACTTC. Protein: CASSTGGVFSYEQYF.